This TCR beta chain stems from a study of blood T cell repertoires in COVID-19. Germline assignment: CDR1 SEHNR and CDR2 FQNEAQ (reference sequence). The CDR3 totals 14 residues. Trimming at V came to 5 bases and at J to 10 bases, leaving 7 bases not matched to a gene. As to this clone: Other DNA sequences from this sample encode an identical CDR3 as well.

Sequencing used immunoSEQ multiplex PCR; TCRdb keeps in-frame clones, though not all of them. Altogether some 380,000 clones are present, over 75% being singletons, with the ten largest covering approximately 2.1%. This receptor was taken from a woman between 40 and 50 years old with acute COVID-19. The genes are TRBV7-9 and TRBJ1-6, with TRBD1 matching over 8 bases. What was sequenced was PBMCs or T cells enriched from blood (not recorded which). In nucleotides, the CDR3 is TGTGCCAGCAGCCCTGGACAGGGTGGGTCACCCCTCCACTTT. Its protein is CASSPGQGGSPLHF.